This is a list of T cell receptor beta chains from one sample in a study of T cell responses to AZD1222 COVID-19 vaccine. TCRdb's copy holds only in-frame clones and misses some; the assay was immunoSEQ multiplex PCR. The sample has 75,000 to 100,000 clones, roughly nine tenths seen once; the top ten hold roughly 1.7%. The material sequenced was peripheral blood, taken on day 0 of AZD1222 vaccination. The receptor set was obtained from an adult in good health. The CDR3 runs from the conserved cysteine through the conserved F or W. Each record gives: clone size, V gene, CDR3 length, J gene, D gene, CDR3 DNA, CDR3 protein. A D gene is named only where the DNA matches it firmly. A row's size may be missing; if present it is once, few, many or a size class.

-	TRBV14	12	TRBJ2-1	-	TGTGCCAGCAGCCGACCAGGACAGATGGAGTTCTTC	CASSRPGQMEFF
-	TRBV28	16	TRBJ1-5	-	TGTGCCAGCAGTCCTCCTACTCCCTCGGGCAATCAGCCCCAGCATTTT	CASSPPTPSGNQPQHF
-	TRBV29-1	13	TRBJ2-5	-	TGCAGCGTCAATTTGGAAGGCCAAGAGACCCAGTACTTC	CSVNLEGQETQYF
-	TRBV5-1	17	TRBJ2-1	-	TGCGCCAGCAGCTTGGACAGGGTCGGAGGACGGGGGAATGAGCAGTTCTTC	CASSLDRVGGRGNEQFF
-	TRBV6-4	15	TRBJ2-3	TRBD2	TGTGCCAGCAGTGACGCTAGCGGGGGGGCAGATACGCAGTATTTT	CASSDASGGADTQYF
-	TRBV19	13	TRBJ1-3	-	TGTGCCAGTAGTACCTATGCCGTTAACACCATATATTTT	CASSTYAVNTIYF
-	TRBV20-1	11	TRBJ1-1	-	TGCAGTGCTAGACCGTTCTCTGAAGCTTTCTTT	CSARPFSEAFF
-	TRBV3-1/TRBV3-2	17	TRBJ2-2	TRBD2	TGTGCCAGCAGCCAAGTTTATGGGGCGGGGGTCACCGGGGAGCTGTTTTTT	CASSQVYGAGVTGELFF
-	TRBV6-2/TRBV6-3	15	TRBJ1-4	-	TGTGCCAGCAGCCTCAACGCCGGGGGAAATGAAAAACTGTTTTTT	CASSLNAGGNEKLFF
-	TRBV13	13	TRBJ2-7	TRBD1	TGTGCCATCTCGGACAGGGGATCCTACGAGCAGTACTTC	CAISDRGSYEQYF
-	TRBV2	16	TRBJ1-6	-	TGTGCCAGCAGTGAATTGGGCTCAACATCTAATTCACCCCTCCACTTT	CASSELGSTSNSPLHF
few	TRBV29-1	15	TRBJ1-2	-	TGCAGCGTTGAAGATACAGGCCAACTAAACTATGGCTACACCTTC	CSVEDTGQLNYGYTF
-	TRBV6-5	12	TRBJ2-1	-	TGTGCCAGCCGGGGATCCTACAATGAGCAGTTCTTC	CASRGSYNEQFF
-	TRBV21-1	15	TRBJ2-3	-	TGTGCCAGCAGCAAAATTCCTCACCCCACAGATACGCAGTATTTT	CASSKIPHPTDTQYF
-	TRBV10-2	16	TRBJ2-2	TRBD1	TGCGCCAGCAGTGAGTTGGGTAGGGGGCTGGCCGGGGAGCTGTTTTTT	CASSELGRGLAGELFF
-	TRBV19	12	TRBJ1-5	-	TGTGCCAGCCACCGGCAGGACCAGCCCCAGCATTTT	CASHRQDQPQHF
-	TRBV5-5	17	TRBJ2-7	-	TGTGCCAGCAGCTTGGCCCCTGGCGCAGGGAGAAAGAGGGAGCAGTACTTC	CASSLAPGAGRKREQYF